The following is a T cell receptor (beta chain) sequence with its context. Some clones are missing from TCRdb's copy, which holds only in-frame ones; the method was immunoSEQ multiplex PCR. The sample has under 65,000 clones, about 87% seen once. These data come from a study of control samples from healthy donors and cancer patients. Looked up from germline, CDR1 is SGHRS and CDR2 is YFSETQ. The V end was cut by 1 base, the J end by 2 bases, with 9 bases between. CDR3 length: 15 residues. The source of this sequence is a woman aged 55-75 years with lung cancer. Sequencing was carried out using PBMCs. The V call is TRBV5-1, the J call TRBJ2-2, with D possibly TRBD2 on 5 matching bases. In nucleotides, the CDR3 is TGCGCCAGCAGCTTGTACGGGGAAAACACCGGGGAGCTGTTTTTT. This gives the protein CASSLYGENTGELFF. Drawing the rest from reference TRBV5-1 and TRBJ2-2, the complete variable domain is KAGVTQTPRYLIKTRGQQVTLSCSPISGHRSVSWYQQTPGQGLQFLFEYFSETQRNKGNFPGRFSGRQFSNSRSEMNVSTLELGDSALYLCASSLYGENTGELFFGEGSRLTVL.